The next 6 T cell receptor beta chains were all read from a single sample in a study of shared clonotypes between healthy human individuals. Using immunoSEQ multiplex PCR, the repertoire was profiled, and TCRdb retains in-frame clones only, with some absent. The table records roughly 500,000 clones, 90% to 97% of them present only once. Sequenced sample: naive CD4+ T cells sorted from blood. Subset noted: CD45RA+ positively selected. The receptor source for this set is a woman in her 30s in good health.

Here the CDR3 DNA reads TGTGCCAGCAGCCACGGAGGGGGGGCCGGGGAGACCCAGTACTTC. This gives the protein CASSHGGGAGETQYF. The rearrangement uses TRBV6-6 and TRBJ2-5; a weak D match, TRBD2 (7 bases). CDR1 and CDR2 from the germline V gene are MNHNY and SVGAGI (reference sequence). The length of the CDR3 is 15 residues. The V and J ends lost 6 bases and 5 bases respectively, with 19 bases between them.

The chain is built from TRBV18 and TRBJ1-1; D is unresolved. Germline V gives CDR1 KGHSH, CDR2 LQKENI. CDR3 length equals 14 residues. The V end was cut by 6 bases, the J end by 1 base, with 12 bases between. CDR3 nucleotides: TGTGCCAGCTCGATGGGGTTGGGGAACACTGAAGCTTTCTTT. Protein sequence: CASSMGLGNTEAFF.

This clone was counted once. The chain combines TRBV6-1 with TRBJ1-1; TRBD1 agrees at 7 bases. V shed 9 bases, J shed 8 bases, and the junction held 12 bases outside the gene matches. CDR1 and CDR2 (germline): MNHNS, SASEGT. The CDR3 loop spans 13 amino acids. CDR3 sequence reads: CASSQPPDREAFF. For the CDR3, the DNA is TGTGCCAGTAGCCAGCCACCGGACAGGGAAGCTTTCTTT.

This rearrangement joins TRBV10-3 to TRBJ2-7; 7 bases are shared with TRBD1. J was trimmed by 4 bases and V by 0 bases; bases with no gene match: 6. The CDR3 is made up of 15 amino acids. Germline V CDR1 and CDR2: ENHRY, SYGVKD. The CDR3 loop is CAISESVGRGYEQYF. CDR3 in DNA: TGTGCCATCAGTGAGTCCGTAGGCAGGGGGTACGAGCAGTACTTC.

J is TRBJ2-7 and V is TRBV5-1, with 7 bases aligning to TRBD1. The CDR3 extends over 14 amino acids. CDR1 and CDR2 (germline): SGHRS, YFSETQ. V lost 1 base, J lost 5 bases, and 6 bases stayed unmatched. CDR3 residues: CASSLPGTVDEQYF. The CDR3 DNA sequence: TGCGCCAGCAGCTTGCCTGGGACAGTGGACGAGCAGTACTTC.

Comments on this clone: One end of the junction fails to match germline, which may point to a read error. This sequence joins TRBV23-1 and TRBJ2-7, with D maybe TRBD1 (6 bases). TRBV23-1 is reported as an ORF; its role is uncertain. The CDR3 runs to 12 residues. The CDR3 nucleotides are TGCGCCAGCAGTCACGACAGGCACGAGGAGTACTTC. It codes for CASSHDRHEEYF.